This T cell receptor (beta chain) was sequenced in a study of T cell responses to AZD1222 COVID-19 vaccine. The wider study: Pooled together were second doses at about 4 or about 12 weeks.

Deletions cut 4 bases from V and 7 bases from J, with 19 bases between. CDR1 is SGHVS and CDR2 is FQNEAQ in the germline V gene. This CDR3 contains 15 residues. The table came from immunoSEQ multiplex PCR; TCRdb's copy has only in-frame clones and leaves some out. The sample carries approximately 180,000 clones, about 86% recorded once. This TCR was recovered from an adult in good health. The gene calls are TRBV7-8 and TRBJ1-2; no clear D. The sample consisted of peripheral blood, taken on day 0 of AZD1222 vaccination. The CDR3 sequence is CASSSPRAATSGYTF. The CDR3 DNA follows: TGTGCCAGCAGCTCCCCACGGGCAGCCACCTCTGGCTACACCTTC.